Below are 32 T cell receptor beta chains sequenced from a single sample in a study of PD-L1 blockade in urothelial cancer. The time point: peripheral blood 6 weeks after treatment start. Profiled with immunoSEQ multiplex PCR; TCRdb holds only in-frame clones, not every one. The sample records roughly 100,000 clones, around four fifths being singletons. Sequencing was performed on PBMCs, taken around atezolizumab (anti-PD-L1) treatment. These TCRs come from a man in his 70s with urothelial cancer.

The rearrangement links TRBV7-2 to TRBJ1-1; the D is unclear. Between the trimmed V and J ends, which lost 5 bases and 2 bases, there was a span of 9 bases. CDR3 size: 13 residues. Germline values: CDR1 SGHTA, CDR2 FQGNSA. CDR3 nucleotide sequence: TGTGCCAGCAGCCCACACGTAAACACTGAAGCTTTCTTT. Encoded protein: CASSPHVNTEAFF.

The rearrangement joins TRBV5-1 to TRBJ2-1; 11 nucleotides agree with TRBD2. The CDR3 consists of 16 residues. V lost 1 base and J lost 5; bases outside the gene matches: 5. Germline CDR1 and CDR2: SGHRS and YFSETQ. The CDR3 DNA is TGCGCCAGCAGCTTGCTACTAGCGGGAGTTGACAATGAGCAGTTCTTC. It specifies CASSLLLAGVDNEQFF.

The chain couples TRBV6-6 to TRBJ2-2, with TRBD2 matching over 8 bases. Per germline, CDR1 MNHNY and CDR2 SVGAGI (reference sequence). Unmatched junction bases numbered 7, after V lost 7 bases and J lost 3 bases. This CDR3 spans 15 amino acids. The CDR3 is CASMEREKDTGELFF. For the CDR3, the DNA is TGTGCCAGCATGGAGCGGGAGAAGGACACCGGGGAGCTGTTTTTT.

The rearrangement uses TRBV9 and TRBJ2-3; 10 nucleotides align to TRBD2. Germline V CDR1 and CDR2: SGDLS, YYNGEE. V lost 1 base to trimming and J lost 6 bases; unmatched junction nucleotides: 5. This CDR3 is built from 15 residues. DNA of the CDR3: TGTGCCAGCAGCGTAAGGGGAGCGGGAGGGGATACGCAGTATTTT. Translating gives CASSVRGAGGDTQYF.

The V and J genes are TRBV29-1 and TRBJ2-7; D possibly corresponds to TRBD1 (5 bases). The CDR3 extends over 13 amino acids. V shed 4 bases and J shed 5 bases, with 15 bases lying between them. CDR1 SQVTM and CDR2 ANQGSEA come from the germline V gene. This CDR3 reads CSVARGIADEQYF. The CDR3 DNA reads as TGCAGCGTTGCTAGGGGAATAGCAGACGAGCAGTACTTC.

V usage is TRBV19 and J usage is TRBJ2-7; D is perhaps TRBD1 (5 bases). The CDR3 has 12 amino acids. The germline V and J ends were trimmed by 5 bases and 3 bases, with 8 bases remaining between them. Germline V gene lookup returns CDR1 LNHDA and CDR2 SQIVND (reference sequence). The CDR3 loop reads CASSSDNYEQYF. In DNA, the CDR3 is TGTGCCAGTAGTTCGGACAACTACGAGCAGTACTTC.

J is TRBJ2-7 and V is TRBV5-5, with 9 bases identical to TRBD1. The CDR3 loop spans 16 amino acids. The V and J ends lost 0 bases and 5 bases, in that order; junction bases with no gene match: 9. The germline V gene has CDR1 SGHKS and CDR2 YYEKEE (reference sequence). CDR3: CASSLGGTGPEDEQYF. The CDR3 DNA reads TGTGCCAGCAGCTTGGGGGGGACAGGGCCCGAGGACGAGCAGTACTTC.

This rearrangement joins TRBV29-1 to TRBJ2-1; a possible D gene is TRBD2 (6 bases). Germline CDR1 and CDR2: SQVTM and ANQGSEA. The CDR3 totals 13 residues. Trimming removed 4 bases at V and 8 bases at J, with 15 bases between. The DNA of the CDR3 is TGCAGCGTTGCAGCGGGTTCTATGTATGAGCAGTTCTTC. This encodes CSVAAGSMYEQFF.

This clone was found once. V and J are TRBV5-5 and TRBJ1-5, with TRBD1 matching over 7 bases. Trimming cost V 3 bases and J 4 bases; bases outside gene matches: 4. The CDR3 sequence is 14 residues long. Germline-derived CDR1 and CDR2 are SGHKS and YYEKEE (reference sequence). As DNA, the CDR3 is TGTGCCAGCAGCTCCGACAGGGTAAATCAGCCCCAGCATTTT. As protein: CASSSDRVNQPQHF.

This clone was seen a handful of times. The chain is built from TRBV27 and TRBJ1-2; maybe TRBD1 (6 bases). The CDR3 runs to 15 residues. Trimming left V 0 bases short and J 3 bases short, with 11 bases between. Germline lookup yields CDR1 MNHEY and CDR2 SMNVEV (reference sequence). The CDR3 coding sequence is TGTGCCAGCAGTTTATCCCTTTCAGGGGACTATGGCTACACCTTC. This codes for CASSLSLSGDYGYTF.

Here the CDR3 reads CASSSGLADNEQFF. The DNA for the CDR3 is TGTGCCAGCAGCTCCGGACTAGCCGACAATGAGCAGTTCTTC. The chain combines TRBV7-3 with TRBJ2-1, with 8 bases that match TRBD2. CDR1 is SGHTA and CDR2 is FQGTGA in the germline V gene. J lost 5 bases, V lost 4 bases, and 4 bases had no gene match. The CDR3 runs 14 residues. Based on the CDR3 plus reference TRBV7-3 and TRBJ2-1, the full variable domain is GAGVSQTPSNKVTEKGKYVELRCDPISGHTALYWYRQSLGQGPEFLIYFQGTGAADDSGLPNDRFFAVRPEGSVSTLKIQRTERGDSAVYLCASSSGLADNEQFFGPGTRLTVL.

The chain joins TRBV19 to TRBJ2-2, with 7 positions matching TRBD1. The CDR3 is 15 residues long. Germline-derived CDR1 and CDR2 are LNHDA and SQIVND (reference sequence). J lost 7 bases, V lost 5 bases, and 10 bases had no gene match. CDR3 region: CASSVSGGIGGELFF. The CDR3 nucleotides are TGTGCCAGTAGTGTCTCAGGGGGTATCGGCGGGGAGCTGTTTTTT.

The V and J genes are TRBV6-1 and TRBJ2-7, with 11 bases aligning to TRBD2. This CDR3 has 15 residues. Per the germline V gene, CDR1 is MNHNS and CDR2 is SASEGT. Losses at the gene ends were 1 base for V and 6 bases for J; bases not matched to a gene: 5. In DNA, the CDR3 is TGTGCCAGCAGTGAAGGACTAGCGGGATTTTCCGAGCAGTACTTC. It translates to CASSEGLAGFSEQYF.

The V and J genes are TRBV15 and TRBJ2-3, with D unclear. This CDR3 has 16 amino acids. In germline, CDR1 is LNHNV, CDR2 YYDKDF (reference sequence). V gave up 0 bases and J gave up 0 bases, with 10 bases separating them. The CDR3 DNA reads TGTGCCACCAGCAGAGATTTAGTAACTAGCACAGATACGCAGTATTTT. Protein: CATSRDLVTSTDTQYF. Using reference TRBV15 and TRBJ2-3 for the parts outside the CDR3, the full variable domain is DAMVIQNPRYQVTQFGKPVTLSCSQTLNHNVMYWYQQKSSQAPKLLFHYYDKDFNNEADTPDNFQSRRPNTSFCFLDIRSPGLGDTAMYLCATSRDLVTSTDTQYFGPGTRLTVL.

The table lists this clone with a count of one. The V and J genes are TRBV11-2 and TRBJ2-7; weak D call: TRBD2 (5 bases). Germline lookup yields CDR1 SGHAT and CDR2 FQNNGV. The CDR3 is 16 residues long. V gave up 2 bases and J gave up 7 bases, with 21 bases separating them. CDR3 loop: CASSLLLGGQYEEQYF. The CDR3 coding sequence is TGTGCCAGCAGCTTATTGCTCGGAGGCCAGTATGAGGAGCAGTACTTC.

The chain joins TRBV19 to TRBJ2-4; D ambiguous. CDR3 length: 13 residues. In germline, CDR1 is LNHDA, CDR2 SQIVND (reference sequence). V was cut by 1 base and J by 6 bases, with 7 bases left in between. The CDR3 region has the DNA TGTGCCAGTAGTATAGGTCAGTTAAACATTCAGTACTTC. It specifies CASSIGQLNIQYF.

This clone was counted once. The chain recombines TRBV6-4 with TRBJ1-5; D uncertain. Germline V gives CDR1 MRHNA, CDR2 SNTAGT. Trimming took off 0 bases at V and 1 base at J, with 19 bases between the two ends. The CDR3 runs to 19 residues. DNA for the CDR3: TGTGCCAGCAGTGACTCCATTTTCGGGGTAATGGGAAGCAATCAGCCCCAGCATTTT. It specifies CASSDSIFGVMGSNQPQHF.

The chain recombines TRBV28 with TRBJ1-1; maybe TRBD1 (6 bases). Deletions cut 2 bases from V and 5 bases from J, with 9 bases between. This CDR3 region has 13 residues. Looked up from germline, CDR1 is MDHEN and CDR2 is SYDVKM. The CDR3 reads CASSLNQGTEAFF. The CDR3 coding sequence is TGTGCCAGCAGTTTAAACCAGGGGACTGAAGCTTTCTTT. The full variable domain, with the rest looked up from reference TRBV28 and TRBJ1-1, is DVKVTQSSRYLVKRTGEKVFLECVQDMDHENMFWYRQDPGLGLRLIYFSYDVKMKEKGDIPEGYSVSREKKERFSLILESASTNQTSMYLCASSLNQGTEAFFGQGTRLTVV.

This clone was seen once. This rearrangement joins TRBV5-1 to TRBJ2-3; TRBD2 agrees at 8 bases. Germline V gene lookup returns CDR1 SGHRS and CDR2 YFSETQ. This CDR3 comprises 16 residues. Trimming removed 0 bases from V and 4 bases from J; junction bases left unmatched: 7. The chain's CDR3 is CASSLANSGGADTQYF. CDR3 coding DNA: TGCGCCAGCAGCTTGGCCAACAGCGGGGGTGCAGATACGCAGTATTTT.

The V and J genes are TRBV7-6 and TRBJ2-1, with 7 bases fitting TRBD2. Losses at the gene ends were 5 bases for V and 1 base for J; bases not matched to a gene: 5. This CDR3 has 15 residues. CDR1 and CDR2 from the germline V gene are SGHVS and FNYEAQ. The DNA for the CDR3 is TGTGCCAGCAGCCCCGTCGGGGGGTCCTACAATGAGCAGTTCTTC. Protein: CASSPVGGSYNEQFF.

The chain couples TRBV6-6 to TRBJ1-5; the match to TRBD1 covers 7 bases. The CDR3 loop spans 16 amino acids. With 7 bases clipped from V and 2 bases from J, the junction kept 11 bases outside the gene matches. Germline V CDR1 and CDR2: MNHNY, SVGAGI (reference sequence). CDR3: CASNPTRGTGNQPQHF. The CDR3 DNA is TGTGCCAGCAATCCCACCAGGGGGACAGGCAATCAGCCCCAGCATTTT.

This clone came up a few times. CDR3 in amino acids: CASSLEALAGGADTQYF. DNA of the CDR3: TGTGCCAGCAGCTTAGAGGCCCTAGCGGGAGGGGCAGATACGCAGTATTTT. The V gene is TRBV13, the J gene TRBJ2-3, with 12 bases aligning to TRBD2. This CDR3 contains 17 residues. V lost 1 base, J lost 4 bases, and 6 bases stayed unmatched. The germline gives CDR1 PRHDT, CDR2 FYEKMQ (reference sequence). Full variable domain (outside the CDR3, taken from reference TRBV13 and TRBJ2-3): AAGVIQSPRHLIKEKRETATLKCYPIPRHDTVYWYQQGPGQDPQFLISFYEKMQSDKGSIPDRFSAQQFSDYHSELNMSSLELGDSALYFCASSLEALAGGADTQYFGPGTRLTVL.

The J gene is TRBJ1-1, the V gene TRBV11-2; no clear D. The V gene lost 3 bases and the J gene lost 1 base, with 6 bases spanning the gap. Looked up from germline, CDR1 is SGHAT and CDR2 is FQNNGV. The CDR3 has 13 residues. The CDR3 sequence: CASSFGKNTEAFF. Written as DNA, the CDR3 is TGTGCCAGCAGCTTCGGGAAGAACACTGAAGCTTTCTTT.

This clone has a handful of counts. The rearrangement joins TRBV7-2 to TRBJ2-3; 8 nucleotides agree with TRBD2. J lost 2 bases, V lost 5 bases, and 9 bases had no gene match. This CDR3 region has 16 residues. CDR1 is SGHTA and CDR2 is FQGNSA in the germline V gene. The CDR3 region has the DNA TGTGCCAGCAGCCGCAACGGGGGGGGGATCACAGATACGCAGTATTTT. This codes for CASSRNGGGITDTQYF.

The rearrangement links TRBV4-3 to TRBJ2-3; 7 bases match TRBD2. Germline V gene sequence: CDR1 LGHNA, CDR2 YSLEER. The CDR3 covers 17 residues. Unmatched junction bases numbered 7, after V lost 1 base and J lost 0 bases. The CDR3 region is CASSQARLALSTDTQYF. In DNA form, the CDR3 reads TGCGCCAGCAGCCAAGCCCGACTAGCTCTGAGCACAGATACGCAGTATTTT.

J is TRBJ2-7 and V is TRBV6-6, with 8 bases fitting TRBD2. Germline loops: CDR1 MNHNY, CDR2 SVGAGI (reference sequence). V lost 5 bases to trimming and J lost 7 bases; unmatched junction nucleotides: 7. The CDR3 contains 13 residues. CDR3 sequence: CASSGPGGGEQYF. The CDR3, as DNA: TGTGCCAGCAGTGGCCCAGGCGGGGGGGAGCAGTACTTC.

The CDR3 is CASSDQGKKSNQPQHF. CDR3 in DNA: TGTGCCAGCAGCGACCAGGGAAAGAAAAGCAATCAGCCCCAGCATTTT. This chain connects TRBV9 to TRBJ1-5, with TRBD1 as a possible D gene (5 bases). In germline, CDR1 is SGDLS, CDR2 YYNGEE. This CDR3 has 16 residues. The germline V and J ends were trimmed by 3 bases and 1 base, with 14 bases remaining between them.

This clone was seen just once. This chain joins TRBV5-8 and TRBJ1-4; possible D gene TRBD1, 5 bases. Trimming shortened V by 1 base and J by 0 bases, and 10 bases separated the two germline ends. The CDR3 contains 16 residues. Germline CDR1 and CDR2: SGHTS and YDEGEE. The CDR3 DNA reads as TGTGCCAGCAGCTTGCTGTGGGGGGCAACTAATGAAAAACTGTTTTTT. Translating gives CASSLLWGATNEKLFF.

The rearrangement joins TRBV10-2 to TRBJ2-7, with D unclear. The germline CDR1 and CDR2 sequences are WSHSY and SAAADI. V shed 4 bases and J shed 7 bases, with 11 bases lying between them. This CDR3 region has 12 residues. The CDR3 DNA is TGCGCCAGCAGTGCCTCATATCTAGAGCAGTACTTC. It yields the protein CASSASYLEQYF.

The chain combines TRBV2 with TRBJ2-7; 9 positions match TRBD1. With V trimmed by 3 bases and J by 2 bases, 5 bases remained unmatched. Germline loops: CDR1 SNHLY, CDR2 FYNNEI. This CDR3 contains 15 residues. CDR3 in DNA: TGTGCCAGCAGTGACAGACAGGGGGTAGCCTACGAGCAGTACTTC. Translating gives CASSDRQGVAYEQYF.

This clone was picked up many times. A read error may account for a junction end that differs from germline. V is TRBV2 and J is TRBJ2-7; TRBD1 aligns across 8 bases. Germline assignment: CDR1 SNHLY and CDR2 FYNNEI. CDR3 length: 13 residues. CDR3 residues: CASSNLGWTGWDF. DNA of the CDR3: TGTGCCAGCAGTAACCTAGGTTGGACAGGGTGGGACTTC.

This clone has a handful of counts. The V call is TRBV11-3, the J call TRBJ2-5; possible D gene TRBD2, 6 bases. CDR1 is SGHNT, CDR2 YENEEA, per germline. CDR3 size: 15 residues. The V end was cut by 5 bases, the J end by 2 bases, with 15 bases between. DNA of the CDR3: TGTGCCAGCAGCCGGGGGATGGGTCGACAAGAGACCCAGTACTTC. Translation gives CASSRGMGRQETQYF.